The 18 T cell receptor beta chains in this list originate from one sample, sequenced in a study of blood T cell repertoires in COVID-19. Here immunoSEQ multiplex PCR was the method, and the copy in TCRdb shows in-frame clones only, minus some. In the table there are 100,000 to 150,000 clones, 75% to 90% of which are singletons. Material: PBMCs or T cells enriched from blood (not recorded which). These receptors all come from a woman aged 45-65 years who had recovered from COVID-19.

The chain couples TRBV2 to TRBJ2-5; no firm D call. V was pared by 8 bases and J by 5 bases, with 6 bases between. The CDR3 spans 10 residues. CDR1 and CDR2 (germline): SNHLY, FYNNEI. CDR3 protein: CASLLETQYF. CDR3 coding DNA: TGTGCCAGCCTGTTGGAGACCCAGTACTTC. Combining the CDR3 with reference TRBV2 and TRBJ2-5 gives the whole variable domain EPEVTQTPSHQVTQMGQEVILRCVPISNHLYFYWYRQILGQKVEFLVSFYNNEISEKSEIFDDQFSVERPDGSNFTLKIRSTKLEDSAMYFCASLLETQYFGPGTRLLVL.

The chain has TRBV25-1 and TRBJ2-5; 8 positions agree with TRBD1. V was clipped by 1 base and J by 7 bases; unmatched bases: 5. Germline CDR1 reads MGHDK; CDR2 reads SYGVNS. This CDR3 contains 14 residues. This chain's CDR3 is CASSEWGTGLTQYF. The CDR3 nucleotides read TGTGCCAGCAGTGAATGGGGGACAGGTTTGACCCAGTACTTC. The variable domain in full, with the rest retrieved from reference TRBV25-1 and TRBJ2-5, is EADIYQTPRYLVIGTGKKITLECSQTMGHDKMYWYQQDPGMELHLIHYSYGVNSTEKGDLSSESTVSRIRTEHFPLTLESARPSHTSQYLCASSEWGTGLTQYFGPGTRLLVL.

This clone has only a few counts. This chain uses TRBV27 with TRBJ2-7; 9 positions agree with TRBD1. Germline CDR1 MNHEY, CDR2 SMNVEV (reference sequence). The V segment lost 5 bases and the J segment 3 bases; nucleotides outside the gene matches: 14. The CDR3 totals 17 residues. CDR3 sequence (DNA): TGTGCCAGCAGTCCCGGGACAGGGTTAGGGCGAGGCTACGAGCAGTACTTC. As protein: CASSPGTGLGRGYEQYF.

This sequence joins TRBV7-2 and TRBJ2-3; 7 bases agree with TRBD2. The V and J ends lost 5 bases and 4 bases, in that order; junction bases with no gene match: 9. The CDR3 extends over 15 amino acids. CDR1 SGHTA and CDR2 FQGNSA come from the germline V gene. The CDR3 loop is CASSPGWTSSDTQYF. The CDR3 DNA sequence: TGTGCCAGCAGCCCAGGGTGGACTAGTTCAGATACGCAGTATTTT.

This clone was counted a single time. V is TRBV5-1 and J is TRBJ1-1, with 11 positions matching TRBD1. This CDR3 comprises 16 residues. J was trimmed by 4 bases and V by 4 bases; bases with no gene match: 9. Germline CDR1 SGHRS, CDR2 YFSETQ. CDR3 DNA sequence: TGCGCCAGCAGCCCTGGAGGACAGGGGGCTTTCACTGAAGCTTTCTTT. This encodes CASSPGGQGAFTEAFF.

This CDR3 is CASSPFGLPGDQFF. In nucleotides, the CDR3 is TGTGCCAGCAGCCCATTCGGGCTCCCCGGGGATCAGTTCTTC. The V gene is TRBV3-1 (or the pseudogene TRBV3-2), the J gene TRBJ2-1, with D tentatively TRBD2 (5 bases). Looked up from germline, CDR1 is LGHDT and CDR2 is YNNKEL (reference sequence). The length of the CDR3 is 14 residues. The V end was cut by 4 bases, the J end by 13 bases, with 20 bases between.

The CDR3 spells CASSRTGAPNTGELFF. In DNA form, the CDR3 reads TGTGCCAGCAGCAGAACAGGGGCCCCCAACACCGGGGAGCTGTTTTTT. V gene TRBV7-8 combines with J gene TRBJ2-2, with 7 bases matching TRBD1. V trimming: 5 bases; J trimming: 2 bases; junction bases outside the gene matches: 8. The CDR3 sequence is 16 residues long. Looked up from germline, CDR1 is SGHVS and CDR2 is FQNEAQ.

The rearrangement uses TRBV11-2 and TRBJ2-7, with 8 bases aligning to TRBD1. Germline CDR1 is SGHAT and CDR2 is FQNNGV. The CDR3 has 15 amino acids. The V gene end was trimmed by 2 bases and the J gene end by 2 bases; junction bases not matched to a gene: 5. The CDR3 DNA reads TGTGCCAGCAGCTTACCCGGGACAGGAGCCTACGAGCAGTACTTC. Translated: CASSLPGTGAYEQYF. Variable domain in full (rest from reference TRBV11-2 and TRBJ2-7): EAGVAQSPRYKIIEKRQSVAFWCNPISGHATLYWYQQILGQGPKLLIQFQNNGVVDDSQLPKDRFSAERLKGVDSTLKIQPAKLEDSAVYLCASSLPGTGAYEQYFGPGTRLTVT.

The rearrangement links TRBV6-5 to TRBJ2-3; 14 nucleotides agree with TRBD2. CDR1 MNHEY and CDR2 SVGAGI come from the germline V gene. The length of the CDR3 is 15 residues. The V segment lost 7 bases and the J segment 4 bases; nucleotides outside the gene matches: 4. The DNA of the CDR3 is TGTGCCAGCAAAGGACTAGCGGGGGGACCAGATACGCAGTATTTT. This translates into CASKGLAGGPDTQYF.

This clone was seen a single time. The chain carries TRBV7-6 and TRBJ1-1, with TRBD1 identical over 9 bases. V dropped 4 bases and J dropped 5; count of bases not matched to a gene: 5. Germline loops: CDR1 SGHVS, CDR2 FNYEAQ. The CDR3 runs 14 residues. CDR3 DNA: TGTGCCAGCAGCTCACAGGGGGCGCAGACTGAAGCTTTCTTT. Residues: CASSSQGAQTEAFF.

The chain employs TRBV6-5 and TRBJ2-1; TRBD2 matches 12 bases. The CDR3 contains 14 residues. Germline-derived CDR1 and CDR2 are MNHEY and SVGAGI. Germline trimming cut 6 bases from V and 5 bases from J; bases unmatched to any gene: 2. This CDR3 reads CASRRTSGNNEQFF. Here the CDR3 DNA reads TGTGCCAGCAGACGGACTAGCGGGAACAATGAGCAGTTCTTC.

V is TRBV5-1 and J is TRBJ2-7; D possibly corresponds to TRBD2 (6 bases). This CDR3 has 13 amino acids. Trimming took 4 bases from V and 2 from J, leaving 10 bases between them. Per germline, CDR1 SGHRS and CDR2 YFSETQ. The CDR3 DNA reads as TGCGCCAGCAGCCCGGGACTCGCCTACGAGCAGTACTTC. It encodes CASSPGLAYEQYF. Looking up the rest from reference TRBV5-1 and TRBJ2-7 gives the full variable domain: KAGVTQTPRYLIKTRGQQVTLSCSPISGHRSVSWYQQTPGQGLQFLFEYFSETQRNKGNFPGRFSGRQFSNSRSEMNVSTLELGDSALYLCASSPGLAYEQYFGPGTRLTVT.

The chain is built from TRBV7-9 and TRBJ2-2, with unresolved D. Trimming removed 3 bases from V and 10 bases from J, with 6 bases in between. Per germline, CDR1 SEHNR and CDR2 FQNEAQ (reference sequence). There are 11 residues in the CDR3. The CDR3 DNA reads as TGTGCCAGCAGCTTCGTTGTGGAGCTGTTTTTT. This codes for CASSFVVELFF. The full variable domain, rest sourced from reference TRBV7-9 and TRBJ2-2, is DTGVSQNPRHKITKRGQNVTFRCDPISEHNRLYWYRQTLGQGPEFLTYFQNEAQLEKSRLLSDRFSAERPKGSFSTLEIQRTEQGDSAMYLCASSFVVELFFGEGSRLTVL.

Remarks on this clone: The identical CDR3 is also encoded by other nucleotide sequences in the sample. The gene calls are TRBV4-3 and TRBJ1-5; D is ambiguous. The CDR3 spans 13 residues. V was pared by 0 bases and J by 4 bases, with 4 bases between. The germline V gene has CDR1 LGHNA and CDR2 YSLEER. CDR3 residues: CASSQDLNQPQHF. DNA for the CDR3: TGCGCCAGCAGCCAAGACTTAAATCAGCCCCAGCATTTT.

V and J are TRBV3-1 (or the pseudogene TRBV3-2) and TRBJ1-2, with D possibly matching TRBD1 (6 bases). V gave up 1 base and J gave up 8 bases, with 14 bases separating them. The CDR3 is made up of 14 amino acids. Per germline, CDR1 LGHDT and CDR2 YNNKEL (reference sequence). The CDR3 here is CASSQGSGGQGYTF. In DNA, the CDR3 is TGTGCCAGCAGCCAAGGCTCGGGAGGACAGGGCTACACCTTC.

J is TRBJ1-2 and V is TRBV29-1, with D perhaps TRBD1 (5 bases). Per the germline V gene, CDR1 is SQVTM and CDR2 is ANQGSEA. The V end lost 3 bases, the J end lost 4 bases, and 9 bases lay between the germline ends. The CDR3 contains 12 residues. The CDR3 coding sequence is TGCAGCGTTGAGGGGGGAGGCTATGGCTACACCTTC. Its translation is CSVEGGGYGYTF.

The chain joins TRBV19 to TRBJ1-2; unclear D gene. Germline assignment: CDR1 LNHDA and CDR2 SQIVND (reference sequence). There are 15 residues in the CDR3. V was shortened by 7 bases and J by 4 bases, with 19 bases between the two germline ends. The CDR3 DNA reads as TGTGCCAGTACCTCCTCTCCGGGAAACCCCTATGGCTACACCTTC. This gives the protein CASTSSPGNPYGYTF. Drawing the rest from reference TRBV19 and TRBJ1-2, the complete variable domain is DGGITQSPKYLFRKEGQNVTLSCEQNLNHDAMYWYRQDPGQGLRLIYYSQIVNDFQKGDIAEGYSVSREKKESFPLTVTSAQKNPTAFYLCASTSSPGNPYGYTFGSGTRLTVV.

The chain is built from TRBV2 and TRBJ1-5, with 7 bases lining up with TRBD1. Germline V lookup: CDR1 SNHLY, CDR2 FYNNEI. V trimming: 6 bases; J trimming: 2 bases; junction bases outside the gene matches: 10. The length of the CDR3 is 16 residues. In DNA form, the CDR3 reads TGTGCCAGCAGCTCCACAGGGGATGTACGCAATCAGCCCCAGCATTTT. Its translation is CASSSTGDVRNQPQHF. The complete variable domain, with remaining parts taken from reference TRBV2 and TRBJ1-5, reads EPEVTQTPSHQVTQMGQEVILRCVPISNHLYFYWYRQILGQKVEFLVSFYNNEISEKSEIFDDQFSVERPDGSNFTLKIRSTKLEDSAMYFCASSSTGDVRNQPQHFGDGTRLSIL.